The rows below give T cell receptor beta chains drawn from one sample of a study of cytomegalovirus exposure and HLA in healthy donors. Clones were sequenced by immunoSEQ multiplex PCR, and TCRdb holds only the in-frame ones, with some missing. The sample yields under 150,000 clones, around 75% seen once. Input material: PBMCs. The receptors here all came from a female donor in good health and CMV-seronegative. Each CDR3 is given with its conserved first and last residue. D genes are given only for firm matches. Size is omitted from some rows. Given values are once, few, many or a class for expanded clones.

>TRBV19|-|TRBJ1-4|-
TGTGCCAGTAGTATAGGGAGGGGAACTAATGAAAAACTGTTTTTT
CASSIGRGTNEKLFF
>TRBV7-7|-|TRBJ2-6|TRBD1
TGTGCTAGCAGCTCGTGCATAGGACAGGTAGACTCTGGGGCCAACGTCCTGACTTTC
CASSSCIGQVDSGANVLTF
>TRBV19|-|TRBJ1-1|-
TGTGCCAGTAGTGACCAGGGAAACTGGGGCACTGAAGCTTTCTTT
CASSDQGNWGTEAFF
>TRBV28|-|TRBJ2-7|TRBD1
TGTGCCAGCAGGTCCGGGACAGGGGTGGAAGAGCAGTACTTC
CASRSGTGVEEQYF
>TRBV7-2|-|TRBJ2-1|-
TGTGCCAGCAGAAAAGACCTTCCAGGGAACAATGAGCAGTTCTTC
CASRKDLPGNNEQFF
>TRBV29-1|-|TRBJ2-7|TRBD2
TGCAGCGTTGAAATGGGCGGGGGGCCCGGGGAGCAGTACTTC
CSVEMGGGPGEQYF
>TRBV6-5|-|TRBJ1-5|TRBD1
TGTGCCACCGGACAGGGGAGCAATCAGCCCCAGCATTTT
CATGQGSNQPQHF
>TRBV9|-|TRBJ1-1|TRBD1
TGTGCCAGCAGCGTAGACAGGGGGACTGAAGCTTTCTTT
CASSVDRGTEAFF
>TRBV29-1|-|TRBJ2-2|-
TGCAGCGTTCACATGAACACCGGGGAGCTGTTTTTT
CSVHMNTGELFF
>TRBV6-6|few|TRBJ1-4|TRBD1
TGTGCCAGCAGTCGACAGGGGTGGACTAATGAAAAACTGTTTTTT
CASSRQGWTNEKLFF
>TRBV6-6|-|TRBJ2-3|-
TGTGCCAGCAGTTACTCTTACAAATCCACAGATACGCAGTATTTT
CASSYSYKSTDTQYF
>TRBV28|-|TRBJ1-5|-
TGTGCCAGCAGTTCGCAGGGATCGGAGCAGCCCCAGCATTTT
CASSSQGSEQPQHF
>TRBV4-1|-|TRBJ1-4|TRBD1
TGCGCCAGCAGCCAAAGACAGGGTATTAGGCCTAATGAAAAACTGTTTTTT
CASSQRQGIRPNEKLFF
>TRBV5-6|few|TRBJ1-5|-
TGTGCCAGCAGCCAAACAGGGTATAATCAGCCCCAGCATTTT
CASSQTGYNQPQHF
>TRBV2|-|TRBJ2-1|TRBD2
TGTGCCAGCAACAGCGGGAGGGCCGGAATTCTTGAGCAGTTCTTC
CASNSGRAGILEQFF
>TRBV5-1|-|TRBJ2-1|TRBD2
TGCGCCAGCAGCTTAGGACTAGCGGGAGTGGAAGAGCAGTTCTTC
CASSLGLAGVEEQFF
>TRBV27|-|TRBJ2-7|-
TGTGCCAGCAGTTTTTCACTTACTTACGAGCAGTACTTC
CASSFSLTYEQYF
>TRBV13|-|TRBJ2-7|-
TGTGCCAGCGCCTTCCAAAGGCATAGCACCTACGAGCAGTACTTC
CASAFQRHSTYEQYF
>TRBV6-6|-|TRBJ2-3|-
TGTGCCAGCAGACCGGGACTCCTCACAGATACGCAGTATTTT
CASRPGLLTDTQYF
>TRBV9|-|TRBJ2-1|-
TGTGCTTCAGGGGGGACGCAGTTCTTC
CASGGTQFF
>TRBV27|-|TRBJ1-1|-
TGTGCCAGCAGTTATACAGTGAGCACTGAAGCTTTCTTT
CASSYTVSTEAFF
>TRBV28|-|TRBJ2-7|TRBD1
TGTGCCAGCGGCGTCGGGACAGGGGGCGAGCAGTACTTC
CASGVGTGGEQYF
>TRBV7-9|-|TRBJ1-2|TRBD1
TGTGCCAGCAGCAACCTACAGGGGAACTATGGCTACACCTTC
CASSNLQGNYGYTF
>TRBV25-1|-|TRBJ1-5|-
TGTGCCAGCAGTGAAACTCATAGCAATCAGCCCCAGCATTTT
CASSETHSNQPQHF
>TRBV27|-|TRBJ1-5|-
TGTGCCAGCAGTTTATCCCGGGATCAGCCCCAGCATTTT
CASSLSRDQPQHF
>TRBV2|few|TRBJ2-5|TRBD2
TGTGCCAGCAGTGAAGTACTAGCGGGAACCCAGTACTTC
CASSEVLAGTQYF
>TRBV9|-|TRBJ1-1|TRBD1
TGTGCCAGCAGCGTACTAACAGGGGGTACTGAAGCTTTCTTT
CASSVLTGGTEAFF
>TRBV11-1|-|TRBJ2-3|TRBD1
TGTGCCAGCAGTCCTCATCAATCCAGGGGGCTGAGCACAGATACGCAGTATTTT
CASSPHQSRGLSTDTQYF
>TRBV5-1|-|TRBJ2-7|-
TGCGCCAGCAGCTTGGCGCAGGGGAGGGACGAGCAGTACTTC
CASSLAQGRDEQYF
>TRBV29-1|-|TRBJ1-2|-
TGCAGCGTTGAAGACCCCCGAACTCGCGGCTACACCTTC
CSVEDPRTRGYTF
>TRBV28|-|TRBJ1-1|-
TGTGCCAGCAGGGGAGGTGAAGCTTTCTTT
CASRGGEAFF
>TRBV14|many|TRBJ2-3|-
TGTGCCAGCAGCCCGGCGGGTACGCAGTATTTT
CASSPAGTQYF
>TRBV7-9|once|TRBJ2-1|-
TGTGCGAGAAGCCGGGGGGCCCGCCTTGGGGAAGAGCAGTTCTTC
CARSRGARLGEEQFF
>TRBV27|-|TRBJ2-7|TRBD2
TGTGCCTCCCGGGGGGGCTACGAGCAGTACTTC
CASRGGYEQYF
>TRBV27|-|TRBJ2-1|TRBD2
TGTGCCAGCAGTTTCGGGGGGTCCTACAATGAGCAGTTCTTC
CASSFGGSYNEQFF
>TRBV7-3|-|TRBJ2-5|TRBD1
TGTGCCAGCAGCTCGGGACAGGGAGAGACCCAGTACTTC
CASSSGQGETQYF
>TRBV15|-|TRBJ1-5|TRBD1
TGTGCCACCAGCAGAAGTCGACAGGGGATTAATAATCAGCCCCAGCATTTT
CATSRSRQGINNQPQHF
>TRBV7-8|-|TRBJ2-3|TRBD2
TGTGCCAGCACCATACCCACTAGCGGGCGGGCAGATACGCAGTATTTT
CASTIPTSGRADTQYF
>TRBV15|-|TRBJ1-4|-
TGTGCCACCAGCAGGGCAAACAGGGTCGAAAAACTGTTTTTT
CATSRANRVEKLFF
>TRBV5-1|few|TRBJ1-1|-
TGCGCCAGCAGCCTCGGGGGGGTGCCGAACACTGAAGCTTTCTTT
CASSLGGVPNTEAFF
>TRBV5-6|-|TRBJ2-7|TRBD1
TGTGCCAGCAGCGGGGGACAGGGGAACGAGCAGTACTTC
CASSGGQGNEQYF
>TRBV2|few|TRBJ1-2|-
TGTGCCAGCAGTGAAGGGACTTCAAACTATGGCTACACCTTC
CASSEGTSNYGYTF
>TRBV10-3|-|TRBJ2-2|TRBD1
TGTGCCATCAGTGATATCGCAGGGGGATACACCGGGGAGCTGTTTTTT
CAISDIAGGYTGELFF
>TRBV27|-|TRBJ1-6|-
TGTGCCAGCAGTTTTGGAGGGGAGAATTCACCCCTCCACTTT
CASSFGGENSPLHF
>TRBV10-1|-|TRBJ2-7|TRBD2
TGCGCCAGCCACCGGGGGGGCCGGTCTGACGAGCAGTACTTC
CASHRGGRSDEQYF
>TRBV28|few|TRBJ1-4|-
TGTGCCAGCATGACGGGGAATGAAAAACTGTTTTTT
CASMTGNEKLFF
>TRBV4-1|once|TRBJ2-7|TRBD2
TGCGCCAGCAGCCGATTGTTCGTTAGCGGGGTCGAGCAGTACTTC
CASSRLFVSGVEQYF
>TRBV28|once|TRBJ2-7|TRBD2
TGTGCCAGCAGCTCCCCTAGCGGGAGGGCCCGCGAGCAGTACTTC
CASSSPSGRAREQYF
>TRBV18|once|TRBJ1-5|TRBD1
TGTGCCAGCTCACCAGTGGGACTCAGGGGGCAGCCCCAGCATTTT
CASSPVGLRGQPQHF
>TRBV6-6|once|TRBJ1-1|TRBD1
TGTGCCAGCAGCCTTCTAGGGGGCCGTACTGAAGCTTTCTTT
CASSLLGGRTEAFF
>TRBV7-2|-|TRBJ1-4|-
TGTGCCAGCGCCCTCGGGGATGAAAAACTGTTTTTT
CASALGDEKLFF
>TRBV4-1|-|TRBJ1-5|TRBD1
TGCGCCAGCAGCGGGGGACAGGGGCGCAATCAGCCCCAGCATTTT
CASSGGQGRNQPQHF
>TRBV5-6|once|TRBJ2-3|-
TGTGCCAGCAGCTTGGCGGATACGCAGTATTTT
CASSLADTQYF
>TRBV29-1|-|TRBJ2-5|TRBD2
TGCAGCGTTCCCCCGGGACTAGTCTCTTCGGAGACCCAGTACTTC
CSVPPGLVSSETQYF